The 11 T cell receptor beta chains reported below all come from one sample, sequenced in a study of cytomegalovirus exposure and HLA in healthy donors. Clones were sequenced by immunoSEQ multiplex PCR, and TCRdb holds only the in-frame ones, with some missing. Of 200,000 to 250,000 clones in the sample, roughly 84% were seen once. The sequencing input was PBMCs. The source is a woman between 25 and 40 years old in good health and CMV-seropositive.

This clone was counted once. This same CDR3 is encoded by further DNA sequences in the sample. The chain uses TRBV29-1 and TRBJ2-1; the D is unclear. Per germline, CDR1 SQVTM and CDR2 ANQGSEA. The CDR3 runs to 11 residues. V was clipped by 2 bases and J by 8 bases, with 7 bases between them. The CDR3 nucleotides are TGCAGCGTTGAATCTGGCTATGAGCAGTTCTTC. This encodes CSVESGYEQFF.

This chain connects TRBV6-5 to TRBJ1-2; D gene unclear. The CDR3 is made up of 16 amino acids. V was trimmed by 0 bases and J by 2 bases, leaving 13 bases between them. The germline CDR1 and CDR2 sequences are MNHEY and SVGAGI. CDR3 sequence (DNA): TGTGCCAGCAGTTACTCGACGGGATGGACCAACTATGGCTACACCTTC. This encodes CASSYSTGWTNYGYTF.

The chain combines TRBV29-1 with TRBJ1-1; D unclear. Germline V gene sequence: CDR1 SQVTM, CDR2 ANQGSEA. The CDR3 extends over 12 amino acids. V dropped 2 bases and J dropped 5 bases, with 9 bases sitting between them. This chain's CDR3 is CSVERSGTEAFF. DNA for the CDR3: TGCAGCGTTGAACGGAGTGGGACTGAAGCTTTCTTT.

V gene TRBV2 combines with J gene TRBJ2-5; TRBD2 is a possible D gene (6 bases). Trimming removed 6 bases at V and 5 bases at J, with 16 bases between. CDR1 SNHLY and CDR2 FYNNEI come from the germline V gene. This CDR3 region has 14 residues. The CDR3 DNA reads TGTGCCAGCAGCGCGGGACCAAAAGGGGAGACCCAGTACTTC. Its translation: CASSAGPKGETQYF.

V gene TRBV2 combines with J gene TRBJ2-2; 9 bases align to TRBD1. The CDR3 totals 15 residues. Unmatched junction bases numbered 5, after V lost 5 bases and J lost 4 bases. From germline, CDR1 is SNHLY and CDR2 FYNNEI. Here the CDR3 DNA reads TGTGCCAGCAGTCAACAGGGGGCGGTCACCGGGGAGCTGTTTTTT. Protein: CASSQQGAVTGELFF.

This sequence joins TRBV5-1 and TRBJ2-1; no reliable D call. V lost 3 bases and J lost 5, with 18 bases in between. This CDR3 has 16 residues. Germline V gives CDR1 SGHRS, CDR2 YFSETQ. CDR3 region: CASSSIRSLGNNEQFF. CDR3 DNA: TGCGCCAGCAGCTCAATCAGGAGTTTAGGGAACAATGAGCAGTTCTTC.

The rearrangement links TRBV27 to TRBJ1-2; D is unresolved. The germline V gene has CDR1 MNHEY and CDR2 SMNVEV (reference sequence). V was trimmed by 5 bases and J by 9 bases, leaving 10 bases between them. This CDR3 contains 11 residues. The CDR3 DNA sequence: TGTGCCAGCAGTCCCGGCGGGAGCTACACCTTC. This sequence encodes CASSPGGSYTF.

The CDR3 nucleotides are TGTGCCAGCGGCTCCCCCAGGGATAGCGGGGGCTACACCTTC. Amino acid sequence: CASGSPRDSGGYTF. The rearrangement links TRBV6-5 to TRBJ1-2, with D perhaps TRBD1 (5 bases). This CDR3 is 14 amino acids long. Germline lookup yields CDR1 MNHEY and CDR2 SVGAGI. V was shortened by 8 bases and J by 8 bases, with 21 bases between the two germline ends.

This clone was counted only a few times. This chain links TRBV14 with TRBJ1-2; 8 bases are shared with TRBD1. The germline gives CDR1 SGHDN, CDR2 FVKESK. This CDR3 has 18 amino acids. With 5 bases clipped from V and 7 bases from J, the junction kept 21 bases outside the gene matches. CDR3 in amino acids: CASSGRFRDRKTLGGYTF. CDR3 DNA sequence: TGTGCCAGCAGCGGCAGATTCCGGGACAGGAAAACCCTCGGTGGCTACACCTTC. Full variable domain (remainder filled in from reference TRBV14 and TRBJ1-2): EAGVTQFPSHSVIEKGQTVTLRCDPISGHDNLYWYRRVMGKEIKFLLHFVKESKQDESGMPNNRFLAERTGGTYSTLKVQPAELEDSGVYFCASSGRFRDRKTLGGYTFGSGTRLTVV.

The chain has TRBV28 and TRBJ2-5, with 7 bases that match TRBD1. The V gene end was trimmed by 4 bases and the J gene end by 7 bases; junction bases not matched to a gene: 3. The CDR3 is made up of 12 amino acids. Looked up from germline, CDR1 is MDHEN and CDR2 is SYDVKM. CDR3 sequence: CASSSRQGTQYF. The CDR3 coding sequence is TGTGCCAGCAGTTCGCGACAGGGGACCCAGTACTTC.

The rearrangement links TRBV19 to TRBJ2-3; 7 nucleotides agree with TRBD2. The CDR3 has 16 residues. V trimming: 2 bases; J trimming: 1 base; junction bases outside the gene matches: 6. CDR1 LNHDA and CDR2 SQIVND come from the germline V gene (reference sequence). The CDR3 is CASSIIPGGGTDTQYF. In nucleotides, the CDR3 is TGTGCCAGTAGTATAATTCCGGGAGGAGGCACAGATACGCAGTATTTT.